The source of this TCR beta chain is a study of blood T cell repertoires in COVID-19. The V gene end was trimmed by 3 bases and the J gene end by 0 bases; junction bases not matched to a gene: 5. The CDR3 has 15 amino acids. Germline V CDR1 and CDR2: GTSNPN, SVGIG (reference sequence). As processed by the authors: Estimation of nucleated cell counts was performed using reference gene primer amplification. Profiling relied on immunoSEQ multiplex PCR, and the TCRdb table lists in-frame clones only, not all of them. V and J calls plus clone size are reproduced from that table; the DNA served to infer D and trimming. The sample has around 250,000 clones; approximately 90% are singletons. Everyone who took part was roughly 18 to 95 years old, and they came from 20 to 25 US areas. Self-reported history from a screening survey and questionnaire set each donor's cohort.

The chain links TRBV30 to TRBJ1-3, with 7 bases lining up with TRBD1. The clonotype originates from a human donor in a cohort exposed to, infected with or recovered from COVID-19 (not recorded which). The donor label of this sample is uncertain. Material for sequencing was PBMCs or T cells enriched from blood (not recorded which). CDR3 bases: TGTGCCTGGAGCGGAACAGGGGTCTCTGGAAACACCATATATTTT. Protein: CAWSGTGVSGNTIYF.